This T cell receptor beta chain was documented in a study of blood T cell repertoires in COVID-19. Study overall: The origin of the acute and convalescent COVID-19 samples was the United States, Italy and Spain. The analysed material was cDNA or gDNA that came from T cells, B-cell-depleted T cells, or PBMCs.

CDR3 size: 12 residues. From germline, CDR1 is KGHSH and CDR2 LQKENI. Trimming removed 6 bases from V and 9 bases from J; junction bases left unmatched: 5. How the authors handled the data: Cell counts per sample came from amplifying reference gene primers. The table came from immunoSEQ multiplex PCR; TCRdb's copy has only in-frame clones and leaves some out. Clonal size and the V and J genes are those of that table, whereas D and trimming came from the DNA. The table shows tens of thousands of clones, with 88% occurring only once. This chain uses TRBV18 with TRBJ2-1, with 7 bases that match TRBD1. The TCR was taken from a human donor in a cohort sampled during active COVID-19. The sample was peripheral blood. The chain's CDR3 is CASSPRQGEQFF. The CDR3 coding sequence is TGTGCCAGCTCCCCGCGACAGGGTGAGCAGTTCTTC. Full variable domain (missing parts from reference TRBV18 and TRBJ2-1): NAGVMQNPRHLVRRRGQEARLRCSPMKGHSHVYWYRQLPEEGLKFMVYLQKENIIDESGMPKERFSAEFPKEGPSILRIQQVVRGDSAAYFCASSPRQGEQFFGPGTRLTVL.